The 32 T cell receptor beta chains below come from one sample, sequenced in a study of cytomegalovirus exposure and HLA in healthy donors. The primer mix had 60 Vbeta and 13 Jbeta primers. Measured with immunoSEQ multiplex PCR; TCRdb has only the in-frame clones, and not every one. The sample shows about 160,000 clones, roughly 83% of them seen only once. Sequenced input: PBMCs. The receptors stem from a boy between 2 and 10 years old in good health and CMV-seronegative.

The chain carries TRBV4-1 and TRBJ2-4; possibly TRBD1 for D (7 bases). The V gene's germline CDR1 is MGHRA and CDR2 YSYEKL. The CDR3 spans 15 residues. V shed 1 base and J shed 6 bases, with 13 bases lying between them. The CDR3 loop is CASSQAPGGGNIQYF. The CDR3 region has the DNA TGCGCCAGCAGCCAAGCTCCAGGGGGAGGAAACATTCAGTACTTC.

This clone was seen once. As DNA, the CDR3 is TGTGCCACCAGCAGGAGAGGGGACACGAACCAAGAGACCCAGTACTTC. As protein: CATSRRGDTNQETQYF. The rearrangement links TRBV15 to TRBJ2-5; tentatively, D is TRBD1 (6 bases). CDR3 length equals 16 residues. The germline V gene has CDR1 LNHNV and CDR2 YYDKDF (reference sequence). Trimming left V 3 bases short and J 0 bases short, with 14 bases between.

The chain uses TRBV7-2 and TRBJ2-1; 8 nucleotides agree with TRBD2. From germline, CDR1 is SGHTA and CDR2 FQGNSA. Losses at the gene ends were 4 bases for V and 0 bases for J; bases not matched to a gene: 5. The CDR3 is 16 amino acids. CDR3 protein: CASSYSGIVSYNEQFF. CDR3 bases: TGTGCCAGCAGCTATAGCGGGATCGTCTCCTACAATGAGCAGTTCTTC.

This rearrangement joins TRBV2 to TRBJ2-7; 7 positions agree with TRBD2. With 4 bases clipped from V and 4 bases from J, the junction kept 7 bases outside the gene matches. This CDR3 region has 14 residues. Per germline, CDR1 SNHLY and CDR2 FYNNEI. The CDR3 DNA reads TGTGCCAGCAGTGGTAGCGGGTCCGAATACGAGCAGTACGTC. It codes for CASSGSGSEYEQYV.

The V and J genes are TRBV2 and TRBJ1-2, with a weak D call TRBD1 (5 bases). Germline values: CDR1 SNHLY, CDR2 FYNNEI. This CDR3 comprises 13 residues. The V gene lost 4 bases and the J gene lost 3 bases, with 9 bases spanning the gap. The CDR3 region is CASSVFRDYGYTF. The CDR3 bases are TGTGCCAGCAGTGTATTCAGGGACTATGGCTACACCTTC.

The CDR3 DNA sequence: TGTGCCAGTAGAGCATGGGGACAGGGTAACCGCAATGAGCAGTTCTTC. Encoded protein: CASRAWGQGNRNEQFF. The chain uses TRBV19 and TRBJ2-1; TRBD1 matches at 9 bases. Germline V gene lookup returns CDR1 LNHDA and CDR2 SQIVND (reference sequence). There are 16 residues in the CDR3. J lost 6 bases, V lost 6 bases, and 12 bases had no gene match.

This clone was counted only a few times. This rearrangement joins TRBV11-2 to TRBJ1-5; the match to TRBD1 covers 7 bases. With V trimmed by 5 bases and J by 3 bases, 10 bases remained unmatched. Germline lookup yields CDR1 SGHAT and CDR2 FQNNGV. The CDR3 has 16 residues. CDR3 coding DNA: TGTGCCAGCAGCACCCGGGACAGAGCGATCAATCAGCCCCAGCATTTT. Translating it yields CASSTRDRAINQPQHF.

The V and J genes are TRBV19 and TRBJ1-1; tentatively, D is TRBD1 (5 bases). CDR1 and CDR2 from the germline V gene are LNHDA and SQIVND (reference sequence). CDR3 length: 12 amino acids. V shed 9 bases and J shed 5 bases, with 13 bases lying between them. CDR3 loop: CASRGWSTEAFF. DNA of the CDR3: TGTGCCAGCCGGGGGTGGAGTACTGAAGCTTTCTTT. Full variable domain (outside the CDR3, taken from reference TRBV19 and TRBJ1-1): DGGITQSPKYLFRKEGQNVTLSCEQNLNHDAMYWYRQDPGQGLRLIYYSQIVNDFQKGDIAEGYSVSREKKESFPLTVTSAQKNPTAFYLCASRGWSTEAFFGQGTRLTVV.

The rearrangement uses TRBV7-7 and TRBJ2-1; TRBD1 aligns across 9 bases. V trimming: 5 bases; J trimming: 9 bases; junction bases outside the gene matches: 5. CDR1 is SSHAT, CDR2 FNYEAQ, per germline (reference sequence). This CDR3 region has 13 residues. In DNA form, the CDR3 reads TGTGCCAGCAGCCAGGACAGGGGATCTGAGCAGTTCTTC. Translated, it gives CASSQDRGSEQFF. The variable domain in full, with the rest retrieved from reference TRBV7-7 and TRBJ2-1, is GAGVSQSPRYKVTKRGQDVTLRCDPISSHATLYWYQQALGQGPEFLTYFNYEAQPDKSGLPSDRFSAERPEGSISTLTIQRTEQRDSAMYRCASSQDRGSEQFFGPGTRLTVL.

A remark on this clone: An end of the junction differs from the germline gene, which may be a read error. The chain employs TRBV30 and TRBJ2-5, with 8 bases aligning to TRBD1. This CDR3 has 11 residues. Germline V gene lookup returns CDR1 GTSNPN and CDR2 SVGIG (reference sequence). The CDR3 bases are TGTGCCTGGAGTGTACCGGGACAGGTGAACTTC. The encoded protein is CAWSVPGQVNF.

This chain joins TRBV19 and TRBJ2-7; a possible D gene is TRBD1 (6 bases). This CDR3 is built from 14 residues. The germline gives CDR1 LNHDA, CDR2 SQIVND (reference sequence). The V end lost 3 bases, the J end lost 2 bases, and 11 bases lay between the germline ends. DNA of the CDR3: TGTGCCAGTAGTATGGGGCCAGGGGCCTACGAGCAGTACTTC. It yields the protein CASSMGPGAYEQYF.

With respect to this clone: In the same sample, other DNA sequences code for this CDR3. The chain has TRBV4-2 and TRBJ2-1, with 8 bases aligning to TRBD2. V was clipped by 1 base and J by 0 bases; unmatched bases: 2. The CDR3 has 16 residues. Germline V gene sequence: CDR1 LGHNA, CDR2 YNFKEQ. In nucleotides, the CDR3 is TGTGCCAGCAGCCAAGCCGGGACTAGCTCCTACAATGAGCAGTTCTTC. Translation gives CASSQAGTSSYNEQFF.

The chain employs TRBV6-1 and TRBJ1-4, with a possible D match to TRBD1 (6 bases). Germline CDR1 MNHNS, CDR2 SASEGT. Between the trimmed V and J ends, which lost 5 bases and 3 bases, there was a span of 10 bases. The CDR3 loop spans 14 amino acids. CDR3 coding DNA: TGTGCCAGCAGTCCCAGGGGCCCTAATGAAAAACTGTTTTTT. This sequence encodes CASSPRGPNEKLFF.

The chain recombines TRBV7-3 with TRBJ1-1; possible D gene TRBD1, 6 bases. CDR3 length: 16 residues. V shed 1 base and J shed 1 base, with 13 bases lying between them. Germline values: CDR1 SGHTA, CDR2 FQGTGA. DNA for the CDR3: TGTGCCAGCAGCTTAATAGGTGGGGGCAGGAACACTGAAGCTTTCTTT. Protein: CASSLIGGGRNTEAFF.

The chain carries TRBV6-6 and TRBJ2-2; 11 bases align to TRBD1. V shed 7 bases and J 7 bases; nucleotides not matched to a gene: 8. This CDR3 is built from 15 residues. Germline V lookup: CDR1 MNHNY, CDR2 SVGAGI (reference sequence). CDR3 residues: CASTRTGGLGGELFF. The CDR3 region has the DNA TGTGCCAGCACCCGGACAGGGGGCTTGGGCGGGGAGCTGTTTTTT.

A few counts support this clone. Here the CDR3 reads CASSQDRRGNEQFF. CDR3 coding DNA: TGCGCCAGCAGCCAAGATCGCAGGGGGAATGAGCAGTTCTTC. This rearrangement joins TRBV4-3 to TRBJ2-1; 7 nucleotides match TRBD1. The CDR3 sequence is 14 residues long. V was clipped by 0 bases and J by 7 bases; unmatched bases: 3. Germline assignment: CDR1 LGHNA and CDR2 YSLEER.

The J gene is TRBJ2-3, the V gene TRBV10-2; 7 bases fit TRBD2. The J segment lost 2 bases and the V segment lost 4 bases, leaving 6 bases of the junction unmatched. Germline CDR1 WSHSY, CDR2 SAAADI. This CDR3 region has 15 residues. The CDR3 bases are TGCGCCAGCAGTGCCAACGGGGGGAACACAGATACGCAGTATTTT. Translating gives CASSANGGNTDTQYF.

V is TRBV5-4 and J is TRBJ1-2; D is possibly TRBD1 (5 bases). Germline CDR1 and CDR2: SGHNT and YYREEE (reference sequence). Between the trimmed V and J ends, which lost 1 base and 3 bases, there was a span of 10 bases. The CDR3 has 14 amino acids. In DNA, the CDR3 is TGTGCCAGCAGCTTGTCAGGGTTAGACTATGGCTACACCTTC. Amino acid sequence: CASSLSGLDYGYTF. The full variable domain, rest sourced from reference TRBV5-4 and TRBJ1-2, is ETGVTQSPTHLIKTRGQQVTLRCSSQSGHNTVSWYQQALGQGPQFIFQYYREEENGRGNFPPRFSGLQFPNYSSELNVNALELDDSALYLCASSLSGLDYGYTFGSGTRLTVV.

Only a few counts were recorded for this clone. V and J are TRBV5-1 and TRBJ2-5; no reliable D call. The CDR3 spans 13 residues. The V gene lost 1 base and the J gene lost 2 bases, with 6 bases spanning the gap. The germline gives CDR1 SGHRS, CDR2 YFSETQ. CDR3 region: CASSLREQETQYF. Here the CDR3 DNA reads TGCGCCAGCAGCTTGAGAGAACAAGAGACCCAGTACTTC.

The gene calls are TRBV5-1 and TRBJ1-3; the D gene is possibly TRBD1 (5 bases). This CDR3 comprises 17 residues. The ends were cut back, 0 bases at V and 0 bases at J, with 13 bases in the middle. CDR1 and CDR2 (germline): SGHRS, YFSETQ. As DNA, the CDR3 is TGCGCCAGCAGCTTGGGGGCAGGGTTGGGCTCTGGAAACACCATATATTTT. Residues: CASSLGAGLGSGNTIYF.

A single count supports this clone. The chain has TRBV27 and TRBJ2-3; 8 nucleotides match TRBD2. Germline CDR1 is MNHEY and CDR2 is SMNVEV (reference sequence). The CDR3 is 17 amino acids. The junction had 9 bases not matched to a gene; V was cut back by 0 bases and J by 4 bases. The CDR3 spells CASSLSTSARRADTQYF. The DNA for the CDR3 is TGTGCCAGCAGTTTATCGACTAGCGCCAGACGGGCAGATACGCAGTATTTT.

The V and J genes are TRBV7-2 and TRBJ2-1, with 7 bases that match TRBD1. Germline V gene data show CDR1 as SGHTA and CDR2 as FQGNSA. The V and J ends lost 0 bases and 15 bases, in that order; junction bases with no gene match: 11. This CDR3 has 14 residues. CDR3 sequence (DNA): TGTGCCAGCAGCTTAGCCATACAGGGGCGGGCTCGGTTCTTC. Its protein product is CASSLAIQGRARFF.

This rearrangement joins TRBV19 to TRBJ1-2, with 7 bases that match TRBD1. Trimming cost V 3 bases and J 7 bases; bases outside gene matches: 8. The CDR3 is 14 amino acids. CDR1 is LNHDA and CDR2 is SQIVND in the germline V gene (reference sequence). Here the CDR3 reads CASSISRGLSGYTF. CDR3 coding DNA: TGTGCCAGTAGTATCAGCAGGGGGTTATCTGGCTACACCTTC.

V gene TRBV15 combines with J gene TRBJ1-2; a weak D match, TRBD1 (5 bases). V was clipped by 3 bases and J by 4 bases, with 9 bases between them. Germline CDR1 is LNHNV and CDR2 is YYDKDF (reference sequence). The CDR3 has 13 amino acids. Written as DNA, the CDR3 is TGTGCCACCAGCAGGGGGCCCGGCTATGGCTACACCTTC. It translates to CATSRGPGYGYTF.

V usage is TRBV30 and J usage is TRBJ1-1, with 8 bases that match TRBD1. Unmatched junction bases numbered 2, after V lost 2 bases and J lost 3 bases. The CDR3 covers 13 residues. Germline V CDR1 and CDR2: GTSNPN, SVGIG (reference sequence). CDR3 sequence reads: CAWSPDRDTEAFF. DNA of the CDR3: TGTGCCTGGAGTCCGGACAGGGACACTGAAGCTTTCTTT.

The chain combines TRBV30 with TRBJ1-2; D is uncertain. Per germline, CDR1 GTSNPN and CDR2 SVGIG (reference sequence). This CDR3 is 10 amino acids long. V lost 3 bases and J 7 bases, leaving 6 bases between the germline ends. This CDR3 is CAWSRSGYTF. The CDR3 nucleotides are TGTGCCTGGAGCAGGTCTGGCTACACCTTC.

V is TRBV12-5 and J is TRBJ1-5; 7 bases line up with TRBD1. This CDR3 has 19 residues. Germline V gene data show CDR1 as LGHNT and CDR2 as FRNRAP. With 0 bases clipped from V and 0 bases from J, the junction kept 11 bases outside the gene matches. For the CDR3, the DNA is TGTGCTAGTGGTTTGGTCCGGACAGGAAGCAGAGATAGCAATCAGCCCCAGCATTTT. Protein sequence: CASGLVRTGSRDSNQPQHF.

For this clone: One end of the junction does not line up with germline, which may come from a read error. The CDR3: CASGLDGTGGYTF. The CDR3 DNA follows: TGTGCCAGCGGCTTAGATGGGACAGGTGGCTACACCTTC. The J gene is TRBJ1-2, the V gene TRBV11-2; 8 bases line up with TRBD1. Germline V lookup: CDR1 SGHAT, CDR2 FQNNGV. The CDR3 totals 13 residues.

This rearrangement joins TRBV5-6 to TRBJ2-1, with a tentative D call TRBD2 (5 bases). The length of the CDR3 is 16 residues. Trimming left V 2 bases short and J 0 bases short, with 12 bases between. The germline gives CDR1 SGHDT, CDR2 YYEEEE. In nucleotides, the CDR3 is TGTGCCAGCAGCTTTGTTAGCGAAAGCTCCTACAATGAGCAGTTCTTC. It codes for CASSFVSESSYNEQFF.

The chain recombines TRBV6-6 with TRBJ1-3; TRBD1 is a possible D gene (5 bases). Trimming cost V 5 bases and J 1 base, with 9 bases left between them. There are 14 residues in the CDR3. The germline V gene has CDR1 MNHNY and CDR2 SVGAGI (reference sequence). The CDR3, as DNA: TGTGCCAGCAGTCAATGGACATCTGGAAACACCATATATTTT. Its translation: CASSQWTSGNTIYF.

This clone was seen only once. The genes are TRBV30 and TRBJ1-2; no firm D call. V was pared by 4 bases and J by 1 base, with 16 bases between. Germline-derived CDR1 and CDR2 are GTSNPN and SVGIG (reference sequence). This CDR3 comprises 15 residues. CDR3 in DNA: TGTGCCTGGAACCCGGAGCTGATGCTTAACTATGGCTACACCTTC. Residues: CAWNPELMLNYGYTF.

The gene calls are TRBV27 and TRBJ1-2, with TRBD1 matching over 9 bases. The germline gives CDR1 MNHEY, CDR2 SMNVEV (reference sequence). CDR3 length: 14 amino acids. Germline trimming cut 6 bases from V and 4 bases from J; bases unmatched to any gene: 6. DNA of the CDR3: TGTGCCAGCAGACGACAGGGGGTAGGCTATGGCTACACCTTC. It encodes CASRRQGVGYGYTF.